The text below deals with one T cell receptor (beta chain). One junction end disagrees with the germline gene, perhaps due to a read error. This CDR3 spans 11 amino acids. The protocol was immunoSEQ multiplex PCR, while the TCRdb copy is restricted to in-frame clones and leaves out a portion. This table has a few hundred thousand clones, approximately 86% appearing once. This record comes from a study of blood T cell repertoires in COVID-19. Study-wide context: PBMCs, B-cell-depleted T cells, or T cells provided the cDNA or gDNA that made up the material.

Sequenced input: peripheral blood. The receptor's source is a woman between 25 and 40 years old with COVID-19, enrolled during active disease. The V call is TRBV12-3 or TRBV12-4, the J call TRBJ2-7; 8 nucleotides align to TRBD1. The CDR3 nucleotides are TGTGCCAGCAGTTCGGGGACAGGCGCGGGATTC. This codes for CASSSGTGAGF.